The rows below give T cell receptor beta chains drawn from one sample of a study of blood T cell repertoires in COVID-19. Clones were sequenced by immunoSEQ multiplex PCR, and TCRdb holds only the in-frame ones, with some missing. In the table there are around 68,000 clones, roughly 89% of which are singletons. The specimen was peripheral blood. Receptor source: a woman between 50 and 59 years old with acute or convalescent COVID-19. CDR3s include the opening cysteine and the closing phenylalanine or tryptophan. The order of the fields is clone size, J gene, V gene, D gene, CDR3 protein, CDR3 DNA. The D gene is left open where the match is weak. Size values are once, few and many counts, or a class for expanded clones, and some rows have none.

. TRBJ1-3 TRBV27 TRBD1 CASSPSPGTVSGNTIYF TGTGCCAGCAGTCCCTCACCCGGGACAGTCTCTGGAAACACCATATATTTT
. TRBJ2-1 TRBV27 . CASSLSPEQFF TGTGCCAGCAGTCTTAGCCCCGAGCAGTTCTTC
. TRBJ2-1 TRBV9 TRBD2 CASSPRLAGTNEQFF TGTGCCAGCAGCCCACGACTAGCGGGCACCAATGAGCAGTTCTTC
. TRBJ1-1 TRBV6-5 TRBD1 CASTPGGGNTEAFF TGTGCCAGCACCCCAGGAGGGGGCAATACTGAAGCTTTCTTT
. TRBJ1-1 TRBV12-3/TRBV12-4 TRBD1 CASWTGMNTEAFF TGTGCCAGCTGGACAGGGATGAACACTGAAGCTTTCTTT
. TRBJ1-2 TRBV6-5 . CASSSQQGHPYYGYTF TGTGCCAGCAGTTCACAACAGGGACACCCTTACTATGGCTACACCTTC
. TRBJ1-5 TRBV5-8 . CASSWRGASNQPQHF TGTGCCAGCAGCTGGCGGGGGGCCAGCAATCAGCCCCAGCATTTT
. TRBJ2-2 TRBV9 . CASSVVTGRFTGELFF TGTGCCAGCAGCGTAGTTACAGGGAGATTCACCGGGGAGCTGTTTTTT
. TRBJ2-5 TRBV10-3 TRBD1 CAISESNRGSSQTQYF TGTGCCATCAGTGAGTCAAACAGGGGGTCTTCGCAGACCCAGTACTTC
. TRBJ1-2 TRBV6-1 . CASSDYGQPEWYGYTF TGTGCCAGCAGTGACTACGGACAACCTGAATGGTATGGCTACACCTTC
once TRBJ2-1 TRBV7-9 TRBD2 CASGAGTSGRNEQFF TGTGCCAGCGGGGCCGGGACTAGCGGGAGAAATGAGCAGTTCTTC
. TRBJ2-3 TRBV9 . CASSVVGEGTDTQYF TGTGCCAGCAGCGTAGTCGGGGAGGGCACAGATACGCAGTATTTT
once TRBJ2-2 TRBV10-3 TRBD2 CAIRDGGTGELFF TGTGCCATCCGGGACGGGGGGACCGGGGAGCTGTTTTTT
. TRBJ1-5 TRBV27 . CASAPEPSNQPQHF TGTGCCAGCGCCCCAGAACCCAGCAATCAGCCCCAGCATTTT
. TRBJ2-1 TRBV5-8 TRBD2 CASSRMETSGASSYNEQFF TGTGCCAGCAGCCGCATGGAGACTAGCGGGGCGAGCTCCTACAATGAGCAGTTCTTC
. TRBJ1-5 TRBV7-2 . CASSLNRVSNQPQHF TGTGCCAGCAGCTTAAATCGGGTTAGCAATCAGCCCCAGCATTTT
. TRBJ1-6 TRBV6-5 . CASSYSSGRFNSPLHF TGTGCCAGCAGTTACTCTTCAGGGAGGTTTAATTCACCCCTCCACTTT
. TRBJ2-1 TRBV5-1 TRBD2 CASSLDVLAGSNEQFF TGCGCCAGCAGCTTGGATGTGCTAGCGGGCTCGAATGAGCAGTTCTTC
. TRBJ1-1 TRBV7-3 . CASSLQGNAEAFF TGTGCCAGCAGCCTACAGGGAAACGCTGAAGCTTTCTTT
. TRBJ2-7 TRBV3-1/TRBV3-2 TRBD2 CASSPYGTRGGYEQYF TGTGCCAGCAGCCCTTACGGGACTAGAGGCGGGTACGAGCAGTACTTC
. TRBJ2-1 TRBV19 TRBD1 CASSLQGNEQFF TGTGCCAGTAGTCTACAGGGGAATGAGCAGTTCTTC
. TRBJ1-2 TRBV12-3/TRBV12-4 . CASSFEGRSGYTF TGTGCCAGCAGTTTCGAGGGTAGGTCTGGCTACACCTTC